The T cell receptor (beta chain) described here comes from a study of human T cells and chemical hapten exposure. Study at large: Patients were given diphenylcyclopropenone on the scalp weekly across the approximately 25-week study. Broader study findings: Expanded TCR counts at PT1 went up together with patch test score, a positive correlation.

MiXCR, run by TCRdb on the RACE reads, gives a single entry per CDR3 protein. Of 180,000 or so distinct CDR3 sequences in the sample, just under 30% are singletons; the top ten hold approximately 3%. Time point: pre-sensitization, week 0. Indicated treatment: therapeutic diphenylcyclopropenone sensitization with weekly scalp DPC. The CDR3 is 11 residues long. The ends were cut back, 6 bases at V and 5 bases at J, with 6 bases in the middle. The V gene's germline CDR1 is MNHEY and CDR2 SVGAGI. With regard to this clonotype: Its antigen is undetermined.

The gene calls are TRBV6-5 and TRBJ2-3; no reliable D call. The source material was whole blood, sampled in connection with sensitization to the hapten diphenylcyclopropenone (DPC). The TCR originated in a woman aged 25 to 39 with alopecia areata. Some clones in this sample may be carry-over from other donors' samples. Here the CDR3 reads CASSHVDTQYF. CDR3 bases: TGTGCCAGCAGCCACGTAGATACGCAGTATTTT.